This TCR beta chain came from a study of cytomegalovirus exposure and HLA in healthy donors. Background on the study: From HLA-typed donors, an early data release held 70 million to 95 million unique TCRs.

The study ran its PCR with 60 Vbeta and 13 Jbeta primers. Assay used: immunoSEQ multiplex PCR; TCRdb lists only in-frame clones, some missing. The top ten clones hold around 2.9% of a sample with around 160,000 clones, about 73% of them seen once. The germline V gene encodes CDR1 SGHTA and CDR2 FQGTGA. The CDR3 contains 15 residues. The ends were cut back, 5 bases at V and 5 bases at J, with 15 bases in the middle. The V and J genes are TRBV7-3 and TRBJ2-2; maybe TRBD1 (6 bases). Sequencing was done on a sample of PBMCs. This sequence originates from a man aged 35 to 55 in good health and CMV-seropositive. The CDR3 bases are TGTGCCAGCAGCAACCGGGACACTCGAACCGGGGAGCTGTTTTTT. Translated: CASSNRDTRTGELFF.